What follows are 24 T cell receptor beta chains derived from one specimen sequenced in a study of Ad26.COV2.S vaccination and SARS-CoV-2 variants. The repertoire was sequenced with immunoSEQ multiplex PCR; TCRdb's copy has only in-frame clones and lacks some. Of around 370,000 clones detected, 80% to 90% appear once; the ten largest clones hold 3.3%. As to treatment: some 19 received Ad26.COV2.S at low or high dose, single or two shots; about 5 received placebo; per-sample allocation not given. The samples date from day 63 after the first vaccine or placebo injection. Source: peripheral blood, taken in a trial of Ad26.COV2.S vaccine versus placebo. Receptor source: a person aged 18-65 years who received the Ad26.COV2.S COVID-19 vaccine or a placebo.

J is TRBJ2-5 and V is TRBV11-2; 8 bases agree with TRBD2. Germline lookup yields CDR1 SGHAT and CDR2 FQNNGV. This CDR3 spans 16 amino acids. Trimming at V came to 5 bases and at J to 1 base, leaving 9 bases not matched to a gene. The CDR3 loop is CASSRGAGAIQETQYF. As DNA, the CDR3 is TGTGCCAGCAGCCGAGGAGCGGGGGCGATCCAAGAGACCCAGTACTTC.

This rearrangement joins TRBV7-2 to TRBJ2-7; TRBD2 is a possible D gene (6 bases). This CDR3 is built from 15 residues. V was cut by 1 base and J by 1 base, with 11 bases left in between. Looked up from germline, CDR1 is SGHTA and CDR2 is FQGNSA. The CDR3: CASSLVMGGSYEQYF. CDR3 DNA: TGTGCCAGCAGCTTAGTTATGGGAGGTTCCTACGAGCAGTACTTC.

The chain links TRBV3-1 (or the pseudogene TRBV3-2) to TRBJ2-7; D gene unclear. In germline, CDR1 is LGHDT, CDR2 YNNKEL (reference sequence). Between the trimmed V and J ends, which lost 2 bases and 5 bases, there was a span of 7 bases. There are 12 residues in the CDR3. Here the CDR3 reads CASSQSSHEQYF. In nucleotides, the CDR3 is TGTGCCAGCAGCCAATCTTCCCACGAGCAGTACTTC.

The gene calls are TRBV14 and TRBJ2-5, with 13 bases identical to TRBD2. The germline CDR1 and CDR2 sequences are SGHDN and FVKESK. V lost 1 base, J lost 1 base, and 0 bases stayed unmatched. This CDR3 comprises 16 residues. The DNA of the CDR3 is TGTGCCAGCAGCCAAGGACTAGCGGGGGGCCAAGAGACCCAGTACTTC. Amino acid sequence: CASSQGLAGGQETQYF.

This chain joins TRBV5-4 and TRBJ2-2; TRBD2 might be the D (6 bases). CDR3 size: 15 residues. V dropped 4 bases and J dropped 1 base, with 11 bases sitting between them. Germline lookup yields CDR1 SGHNT and CDR2 YYREEE (reference sequence). As DNA, the CDR3 is TGTGCCAGCAGCGCCCCAGCGGGGAACACCGGGGAGCTGTTTTTT. Translation gives CASSAPAGNTGELFF.

As concerns this clone: The same CDR3 arises from other DNA sequences in this sample as well. The chain joins TRBV7-2 to TRBJ1-2, with 8 bases aligning to TRBD1. Germline values: CDR1 SGHTA, CDR2 FQGNSA. The CDR3 is 13 amino acids. V dropped 4 bases and J dropped 4; count of bases not matched to a gene: 2. DNA for the CDR3: TGTGCCAGCAGCTCCGGACAGGGCTATGGCTACACCTTC. Translating it yields CASSSGQGYGYTF.

The chain is built from TRBV27 and TRBJ2-3; TRBD1 is a possible D gene (6 bases). Per the germline V gene, CDR1 is MNHEY and CDR2 is SMNVEV (reference sequence). The CDR3 totals 13 residues. Deletions cut 6 bases from V and 6 bases from J, with 13 bases between. DNA for the CDR3: TGTGCCAGCAGAATACAGGGTGAGGATACGCAGTATTTT. This encodes CASRIQGEDTQYF.

This chain links TRBV5-4 with TRBJ1-2; D gene unclear. The V end was cut by 3 bases, the J end by 2 bases, with 14 bases between. The CDR3 has 15 residues. Germline loops: CDR1 SGHNT, CDR2 YYREEE (reference sequence). The DNA for the CDR3 is TGTGCCAGCAGCTCCCCGACGGGTTCAAACTATGGCTACACCTTC. Translated, it gives CASSSPTGSNYGYTF. The whole variable domain, remainder taken from reference TRBV5-4 and TRBJ1-2, is ETGVTQSPTHLIKTRGQQVTLRCSSQSGHNTVSWYQQALGQGPQFIFQYYREEENGRGNFPPRFSGLQFPNYSSELNVNALELDDSALYLCASSSPTGSNYGYTFGSGTRLTVV.

The chain carries TRBV23-1 and TRBJ2-7, with 8 bases lining up with TRBD2. TRBV23-1 is treated as an ORF (open reading frame) with a function not yet certain. Trimming removed 2 bases from V and 1 base from J; junction bases left unmatched: 10. The CDR3 extends over 17 amino acids. The CDR3 bases are TGCGCCAGCAGTCAACCCTGGACTAGCCGCTTATCCTACGAGCAGTACTTC. Encoded protein: CASSQPWTSRLSYEQYF.

This chain joins TRBV5-6 and TRBJ2-4; D is undetermined. Trimming took 1 base from V and 2 from J, leaving 7 bases between them. This CDR3 has 14 amino acids. The germline CDR1 and CDR2 sequences are SGHDT and YYEEEE. CDR3 loop: CASSLRRSKNIQYF. Here the CDR3 DNA reads TGTGCCAGCAGCTTGCGTCGGTCCAAAAACATTCAGTACTTC.

The V call is TRBV4-3, the J call TRBJ1-2, with D uncertain. This CDR3 is built from 14 residues. The germline V gene encodes CDR1 LGHNA and CDR2 YSLEER. V gave up 3 bases and J gave up 2 bases, with 10 bases separating them. CDR3 DNA: TGCGCCAGCAGCCAGTCAGACGCCAACTATGGCTACACCTTC. This translates into CASSQSDANYGYTF.

This chain joins TRBV4-1 and TRBJ2-3; TRBD1 matches at 9 bases. Germline V gene lookup returns CDR1 MGHRA and CDR2 YSYEKL. This CDR3 spans 15 amino acids. The junction had 3 bases not matched to a gene; V was cut back by 4 bases and J by 1 base. The CDR3 DNA follows: TGCGCCAGCAGCCCCCGGACAGGGGGCACAGATACGCAGTATTTT. Its protein is CASSPRTGGTDTQYF.

This chain uses TRBV5-1 with TRBJ2-5, with D maybe TRBD1 (5 bases). Trimming pared 6 bases from V and 1 base from J, leaving 16 bases between. CDR3 length: 15 residues. The germline V gene encodes CDR1 SGHRS and CDR2 YFSETQ. CDR3 nucleotide sequence: TGCGCCAGCAAATTCAGGGTGCAGACCCAAGAGACCCAGTACTTC. Its translation is CASKFRVQTQETQYF.

The V and J genes are TRBV5-5 and TRBJ2-7; TRBD2 might be the D (5 bases). The germline V gene encodes CDR1 SGHKS and CDR2 YYEKEE (reference sequence). V shed 3 bases and J shed 4 bases, with 17 bases lying between them. This CDR3 comprises 15 residues. CDR3 residues: CASSSLPTPGYEQYF. CDR3 bases: TGTGCCAGCAGCTCCCTACCAACCCCGGGGTACGAGCAGTACTTC. Full variable domain (missing parts from reference TRBV5-5 and TRBJ2-7): DAGVTQSPTHLIKTRGQQVTLRCSPISGHKSVSWYQQVLGQGPQFIFQYYEKEERGRGNFPDRFSARQFPNYSSELNVNALLLGDSALYLCASSSLPTPGYEQYFGPGTRLTVT.

This clone was found once. The gene calls are TRBV3-1 (or the pseudogene TRBV3-2) and TRBJ2-6; D gene ambiguous. The CDR3 sequence is 15 residues long. V was trimmed by 1 base and J by 3 bases, leaving 7 bases between them. Per germline, CDR1 LGHDT and CDR2 YNNKEL (reference sequence). The CDR3: CASSQVRLGANVLTF. As DNA, the CDR3 is TGTGCCAGCAGCCAAGTTCGTCTTGGGGCCAACGTCCTGACTTTC.

This chain connects TRBV7-9 to TRBJ2-1, with D possibly being TRBD2 (6 bases). The CDR3 length is 16 residues. Looked up from germline, CDR1 is SEHNR and CDR2 is FQNEAQ (reference sequence). Between the trimmed V and J ends, which lost 5 bases and 4 bases, there was a span of 18 bases. CDR3 in amino acids: CASSPPASGPYNEQFF. CDR3 DNA sequence: TGTGCCAGCAGCCCCCCGGCCAGCGGGCCGTACAATGAGCAGTTCTTC.

The chain is built from TRBV4-1 and TRBJ2-7; D perhaps matches TRBD2 (5 bases). There are 15 residues in the CDR3. Germline V CDR1 and CDR2: MGHRA, YSYEKL. V dropped 4 bases and J dropped 0 bases, with 13 bases sitting between them. CDR3 region: CASSPMRDSSYEQYF. In DNA, the CDR3 is TGCGCCAGCAGCCCGATGAGGGATAGCTCCTACGAGCAGTACTTC.

This chain uses TRBV10-1 with TRBJ2-1, with TRBD1 matching 7 bases. The CDR3 covers 15 residues. V was clipped by 6 bases and J by 4 bases; unmatched bases: 9. CDR1 is WNHNN and CDR2 is SYGVQD in the germline V gene (reference sequence). This chain's CDR3 is CASRVDRDSYNEQFF. For the CDR3, the DNA is TGCGCCAGCAGGGTTGACCGGGACAGTTACAATGAGCAGTTCTTC.

This rearrangement joins TRBV9 to TRBJ2-2; 8 positions agree with TRBD1. Losses at the gene ends were 0 bases for V and 6 bases for J; bases not matched to a gene: 13. Germline CDR1 reads SGDLS; CDR2 reads YYNGEE. The CDR3 covers 18 residues. The CDR3 reads CASSVAAEPRQGPGELFF. CDR3 sequence (DNA): TGTGCCAGCAGCGTAGCAGCCGAACCCAGACAGGGGCCCGGGGAGCTGTTTTTT.

This sequence joins TRBV6-4 and TRBJ1-5; 8 bases align to TRBD1. The CDR3 loop spans 16 amino acids. The V segment lost 6 bases and the J segment 4 bases; nucleotides outside the gene matches: 11. The germline V gene encodes CDR1 MRHNA and CDR2 SNTAGT. In nucleotides, the CDR3 is TGTGCCAGCAGGCCCCTGGACAGGGTCAATAATCAGCCCCAGCATTTT. Amino acids: CASRPLDRVNNQPQHF.

This sequence joins TRBV5-5 and TRBJ2-5, with 12 bases fitting TRBD2. Germline V CDR1 and CDR2: SGHKS, YYEKEE (reference sequence). The CDR3 runs 17 residues. After removal of 0 bases from V and 1 base from J, the junction contained 4 bases not matched to a gene. CDR3 amino acids: CASSLGTSGVGQETQYF. The CDR3 nucleotides are TGTGCCAGCAGCTTGGGGACTAGCGGGGTCGGCCAAGAGACCCAGTACTTC.

The chain combines TRBV3-1 (or the pseudogene TRBV3-2) with TRBJ1-5; D remains ambiguous. Trimming stripped 0 bases from V and 4 bases from J, with 10 bases between. This CDR3 is built from 15 residues. Germline CDR1 is LGHDT and CDR2 is YNNKEL (reference sequence). CDR3 loop: CASSQERRVNQPQHF. The CDR3 nucleotides read TGTGCCAGCAGCCAAGAACGACGGGTAAATCAGCCCCAGCATTTT.

The genes are TRBV20-1 and TRBJ2-7; tentative D call: TRBD2 (5 bases). Trimming shortened V by 3 bases and J by 8 bases, and 11 bases separated the two germline ends. CDR3 length: 11 residues. Germline assignment: CDR1 DFQATT and CDR2 SNEGSKA (reference sequence). CDR3: CSASQGLQQYF. As DNA, the CDR3 is TGCAGTGCTAGCCAAGGACTGCAGCAGTACTTC.

The chain combines TRBV3-1 (or the pseudogene TRBV3-2) with TRBJ2-5; either TRBD1 or TRBD2 may fit D (6 bases each). Germline-derived CDR1 and CDR2 are LGHDT and YNNKEL (reference sequence). The CDR3 consists of 13 residues. Deletions cut 4 bases from V and 4 bases from J, with 10 bases between. The CDR3 DNA reads as TGTGCCAGCAGCCTGGGGGGCCGAGAGACCCAGTACTTC. Its translation: CASSLGGRETQYF.